This T cell receptor (beta chain) was found in a study of PD-L1 blockade in urothelial cancer. The CDR3 has 13 residues. V lost 1 base and J lost 12; bases outside the gene matches: 5. The V gene's germline CDR1 is SGHNT and CDR2 YENEEA. Each PCR received spiked synthetic TCR analog templates. Assay used: immunoSEQ multiplex PCR; TCRdb lists only in-frame clones, some missing. This sample has 75,000 to 90,000 clones, with around 76% found just once. This clone has a single count. Specimen: PBMCs, collected around atezolizumab (anti-PD-L1) treatment. The sequence came from a man aged 65-85 years with urothelial cancer. This chain uses TRBV11-3 with TRBJ2-7; 11 bases fit TRBD2. CDR3 DNA: TGTGCCAGCAGCTTAGGACTAGCGGGGAGAACGTACTTC. Residues: CASSLGLAGRTYF.